This TCR beta chain was retrieved from a study of T cells in Graves' hyperthyroidism and ophthalmopathy. Graves' hyperthyroidism was deemed stable absent ophthalmopathy progression within 18 months. Pregnant or lactating patients were excluded, as were those with uncontrolled infection or other autoimmune disease. PBMCs were collected from a roughly 10 ml volume of fresh peripheral blood. Amplification of TCR beta CDR3 regions was performed using RNA transcripts as template. When the TCR CDR3 underwent first-round RT-PCR, the HTBI primer set was used. TCRdb reprocessed the multiplex PCR reads via MiXCR and lists one record per CDR3 protein. Here the sample spans 300,000 to 500,000 distinct CDR3 sequences, under 15% being singletons. V shed 4 bases and J shed 8 bases, with 12 bases lying between them. This CDR3 region has 12 residues. Germline V gene data show CDR1 as SGHKS and CDR2 as YYEKEE (reference sequence).

Source material: blood. The sequence derives from a young woman with Graves' hyperthyroidism. V is TRBV5-5 and J is TRBJ1-1; a weak D match, TRBD1 (6 bases). CDR3 protein: CASSLQGAEAFF. The DNA for the CDR3 is TGTGCCAGCAGCCTACAGGGTGCGGAAGCTTTCTTT.